This entry lists 21 T cell receptor beta chains sequenced from one sample in a study of circulating and synovial CD4+ cells in juvenile arthritis. Profiled with immunoSEQ multiplex PCR; TCRdb holds only in-frame clones, not every one. The sample shows about 14,000 clones, approximately 80% of them seen only once. The specimen was CD4+ T cells from synovial fluid. The receptors were gathered from a human patient with juvenile idiopathic arthritis. Some clones in this sample may be carry-over from other donors' samples.

The chain joins TRBV5-4 to TRBJ2-1; 12 bases are a match to TRBD2. Germline CDR1 and CDR2: SGHNT and YYREEE (reference sequence). This CDR3 comprises 15 residues. Trimming removed 4 bases from V and 5 bases from J; junction bases left unmatched: 4. The CDR3 spells CASSRTSGTDNEQFF. The CDR3 DNA reads TGTGCCAGCAGCAGGACTAGCGGGACCGACAATGAGCAGTTCTTC.

The genes are TRBV14 and TRBJ1-4; TRBD1 aligns across 7 bases. V dropped 10 bases and J dropped 4; count of bases not matched to a gene: 6. The CDR3 covers 13 residues. Germline lookup yields CDR1 SGHDN and CDR2 FVKESK. The CDR3 bases are TGTGCCACCTCAGACAGGGTTAATGAAAAACTGTTTTTT. It specifies CATSDRVNEKLFF.

The chain uses TRBV6-1 and TRBJ2-7; 10 bases are a match to TRBD2. From germline, CDR1 is MNHNS and CDR2 SASEGT. The J segment lost 4 bases and the V segment lost 5 bases, leaving 5 bases of the junction unmatched. This CDR3 region has 14 residues. The CDR3 sequence: CASSLSGGVYEQYF. In DNA form, the CDR3 reads TGTGCCAGCAGTTTGAGCGGGGGGGTATACGAGCAGTACTTC.

The table lists this clone with a few counts. The J gene is TRBJ1-1, the V gene TRBV13; D gene uncertain. CDR3 size: 13 residues. The germline V gene encodes CDR1 PRHDT and CDR2 FYEKMQ (reference sequence). Trimming removed 0 bases from V and 2 bases from J, with 4 bases in between. CDR3 region: CASSLGQNTEAFF. CDR3 DNA: TGTGCCAGCAGCTTAGGCCAAAACACTGAAGCTTTCTTT. The full variable domain, rest sourced from reference TRBV13 and TRBJ1-1, is AAGVIQSPRHLIKEKRETATLKCYPIPRHDTVYWYQQGPGQDPQFLISFYEKMQSDKGSIPDRFSAQQFSDYHSELNMSSLELGDSALYFCASSLGQNTEAFFGQGTRLTVV.

The chain carries TRBV5-1 and TRBJ2-5; 10 bases match TRBD1. The V and J ends lost 1 base and 4 bases, in that order; junction bases with no gene match: 4. Germline values: CDR1 SGHRS, CDR2 YFSETQ. This CDR3 spans 15 amino acids. The DNA of the CDR3 is TGCGCCAGCAGCTTGACCGGGACAGGGGCAGAGACCCAGTACTTC. Translated, it gives CASSLTGTGAETQYF.

The table lists this clone with a few counts. The CDR3 coding sequence is TGTGCCAGCATCAACCGAAGGACTAGCTCGAACACCGGGGAGCTGTTTTTT. This encodes CASINRRTSSNTGELFF. The V call is TRBV7-9, the J call TRBJ2-2, with TRBD2 matching 8 bases. Germline V gene data show CDR1 as SEHNR and CDR2 as FQNEAQ (reference sequence). This CDR3 is built from 17 residues. V gave up 7 bases and J gave up 0 bases; unmatched junction bases: 10.

The chain carries TRBV27 and TRBJ1-2; a possible D gene is TRBD1 (6 bases). V was pared by 0 bases and J by 8 bases, with 13 bases between. The germline V gene encodes CDR1 MNHEY and CDR2 SMNVEV (reference sequence). The CDR3 has 14 residues. The CDR3 sequence: CASSLSGGMGGYTF. CDR3 bases: TGTGCCAGCAGTTTATCAGGGGGAATGGGAGGCTACACCTTC.

This rearrangement joins TRBV2 to TRBJ1-2, with D hard to call. This CDR3 comprises 13 residues. Trimming stripped 2 bases from V and 8 bases from J, with 12 bases between. Germline CDR1 reads SNHLY; CDR2 reads FYNNEI. CDR3 sequence reads: CASSEYVFGGYTF. CDR3 DNA: TGTGCCAGCAGTGAATATGTATTCGGGGGCTACACCTTC.

V usage is TRBV5-1 and J usage is TRBJ1-3; 7 bases are shared with TRBD1. Trimming at V came to 4 bases and at J to 0 bases, leaving 7 bases not matched to a gene. The CDR3 has 16 residues. Germline-derived CDR1 and CDR2 are SGHRS and YFSETQ. This CDR3 reads CASSRRTGTSGNTIYF. CDR3 nucleotides: TGCGCCAGCAGCCGCCGGACAGGTACCTCTGGAAACACCATATATTTT.

The chain links TRBV6-1 to TRBJ2-7; maybe TRBD2 (7 bases). The V end was cut by 4 bases, the J end by 6 bases, with 13 bases between. The germline V gene has CDR1 MNHNS and CDR2 SASEGT. The CDR3 sequence is 13 residues long. CDR3 residues: CASSGEGGLEQYF. The CDR3 bases are TGTGCCAGCAGTGGAGAGGGGGGGCTCGAGCAGTACTTC.

The sample holds a few counts of this clone. V and J are TRBV6-1 and TRBJ2-7, with TRBD1 matching 9 bases. Losses at the gene ends were 2 bases for V and 7 bases for J; bases not matched to a gene: 9. Germline loops: CDR1 MNHNS, CDR2 SASEGT. This CDR3 is built from 15 residues. In DNA form, the CDR3 reads TGTGCCAGCAGTGAAAGGGGGACAGGGTTCGAGGAGCAGTACTTC. It is translated as CASSERGTGFEEQYF.

The chain combines TRBV11-2 with TRBJ1-2; tentatively, D is TRBD1 (5 bases). The CDR3 runs to 15 residues. V was shortened by 1 base and J by 3 bases, with 12 bases between the two germline ends. CDR1 is SGHAT and CDR2 is FQNNGV in the germline V gene. CDR3 DNA: TGTGCCAGCAGCTTAGCCGCAGGGATTGACTATGGCTACACCTTC. This translates into CASSLAAGIDYGYTF.

This clone was recorded a few times. V and J are TRBV5-4 and TRBJ2-7, with D perhaps TRBD2 (7 bases). The CDR3 spans 15 residues. Germline CDR1 SGHNT, CDR2 YYREEE (reference sequence). V lost 0 bases and J lost 4, with 14 bases in between. The CDR3 sequence: CASSLGSGEGYEQYF. The CDR3 DNA reads as TGTGCCAGCAGCTTGGGGTCAGGGGAGGGTTACGAGCAGTACTTC.

The rearrangement links TRBV2 to TRBJ1-1; 9 bases map to TRBD1. The V gene end was trimmed by 4 bases and the J gene end by 9 bases; junction bases not matched to a gene: 3. This CDR3 has 12 amino acids. Germline V lookup: CDR1 SNHLY, CDR2 FYNNEI. The CDR3 sequence: CASSGTGAQAFF. DNA of the CDR3: TGTGCCAGCAGTGGGACAGGGGCCCAAGCTTTCTTT.

Only a few counts were recorded for this clone. The chain couples TRBV7-9 to TRBJ1-2; the D is unclear. The germline V gene encodes CDR1 SEHNR and CDR2 FQNEAQ (reference sequence). The CDR3 is 13 residues long. Trimming stripped 0 bases from V and 2 bases from J, with 4 bases between. CDR3 nucleotide sequence: TGTGCCAGCAGCTTAGCTCCGAACTATGGCTACACCTTC. Residues: CASSLAPNYGYTF.

The genes are TRBV4-1 and TRBJ1-3; TRBD1 is a possible D gene (5 bases). The CDR3 runs to 16 residues. CDR1 and CDR2 from the germline V gene are MGHRA and YSYEKL. V was pared by 1 base and J by 0 bases, with 10 bases between. CDR3 sequence (DNA): TGCGCCAGCAGCCAAGGGGACTTCGGCTCTGGAAACACCATATATTTT. It yields the protein CASSQGDFGSGNTIYF.

This clone was seen a handful of times. The chain is built from TRBV7-3 and TRBJ2-2; 8 bases are shared with TRBD2. Per germline, CDR1 SGHTA and CDR2 FQGTGA. CDR3 length: 15 residues. The V gene end was trimmed by 1 base and the J gene end by 7 bases; junction bases not matched to a gene: 5. The CDR3 reads CASSLIGGAVGELFF. In DNA, the CDR3 is TGTGCCAGCAGCTTAATCGGGGGGGCTGTCGGGGAGCTGTTTTTT.

This chain uses TRBV19 with TRBJ1-2; 9 nucleotides align to TRBD1. J lost 4 bases, V lost 8 bases, and 5 bases had no gene match. Per the germline V gene, CDR1 is LNHDA and CDR2 is SQIVND (reference sequence). This CDR3 contains 13 residues. As DNA, the CDR3 is TGTGCCAGTGGGGACAGGGACACCTATGGCTACACCTTC. This translates into CASGDRDTYGYTF.

The chain couples TRBV4-1 to TRBJ2-7; tentative D call: TRBD1 (6 bases). The CDR3 is made up of 15 amino acids. The germline V gene encodes CDR1 MGHRA and CDR2 YSYEKL. Trimming left V 4 bases short and J 2 bases short, with 15 bases between. DNA for the CDR3: TGCGCCAGCAGCCCCCGAACAGGGACCCCCTACGAGCAGTACTTC. Its translation is CASSPRTGTPYEQYF.

The genes are TRBV6-1 and TRBJ1-1; maybe TRBD1 (6 bases). Between the trimmed V and J ends, which lost 4 bases and 11 bases, there was a span of 11 bases. Germline V gene data show CDR1 as MNHNS and CDR2 as SASEGT. CDR3 length: 11 amino acids. CDR3 nucleotides: TGTGCCAGCAGTGTACAGGGTTGGGCTTTCTTT. It translates to CASSVQGWAFF.

The rearrangement uses TRBV13 and TRBJ2-3, with TRBD2 matching 7 bases. Germline V CDR1 and CDR2: PRHDT, FYEKMQ (reference sequence). The CDR3 sequence is 16 residues long. V gave up 2 bases and J gave up 0 bases; unmatched junction bases: 5. CDR3 bases: TGTGCCAGCAGCTTACGCGGGGGAGCTAGCACAGATACGCAGTATTTT. Protein product: CASSLRGGASTDTQYF.